What follows describes a single T cell receptor (beta chain). This specimen comes from a study of early T cells in non-severe SARS-CoV-2 infection. Whole-study context: Bulk RNA from unsorted whole blood was sequenced; chains were unpaired.

CDR1 SNHLY and CDR2 FYNNEI come from the germline V gene. V lost 0 bases, J lost 9 bases, and 12 bases lay in between. The CDR3 length is 15 residues. From the 5' RACE reads, TCRdb called clonotypes with MiXCR, one entry per CDR3 protein. Among 85,000 to 90,000 distinct CDR3 sequences listed, roughly 14% were seen once. The V gene is TRBV2, the J gene TRBJ1-6, with unresolved D. Material: whole blood. The receptor comes from an adult who was a healthcare worker with PCR-confirmed SARS-CoV-2 infection or an uninfected control (not recorded which). In DNA, the CDR3 is TGTGCCAGCAGTGAAGCTGCGGGCCTAGGTTCACCCCTCCACTTT. Its protein is CASSEAAGLGSPLHF.